The text below deals with one T cell receptor beta chain. The antigen it recognizes is unknown. Nothing much larger sits one base from this clone, and base qualities are not available. These data belong to a study of blood T cell repertoires in COVID-19 (dated by TCRdb to 2018 to 2021). Describing the broader study: Collaborator samples came from the United States, Italy and Spain and covered acute and convalescent phases of COVID-19. Sample metadata almost always included a de-identified subject ID, COVID-19 status, age in years and sex. Where available, HLA class I and class II types were obtained from metadata supplied by the sample provider rather than from assay-based typing. The material from the prospective study consisted of cDNA or gDNA derived from T cells, B-cell-depleted T cells, or PBMCs. The dataset comprised deeply sampled blood TCRbeta repertoires from subjects exposed to, actively infected with, or recovered from COVID-19. The repertoires were released in a freely available public database intended as a resource for research on the immune response to SARS-CoV-2. The samples were drawn from the first 160 participants of the ongoing ImmuneRACE study and from roughly 1,300 subjects provided by 6 global collaborators.

The CDR3 measures 14 amino acids from cysteine to phenylalanine. Only the CDR3 DNA is retained, 42 bases long and in frame from the first base. After removal of 5 bases from V and 4 bases from J, the junction retains 7 bases not matched to a gene. The germline V gene encodes CDR1 LNHDA and CDR2 SQIVND (reference sequence). TCRbeta CDR3 regions were amplified from genomic DNA by means of the immunoSEQ Assay, a bias-controlled multiplex PCR. In the paper's pipeline: The number of nucleated cells in each sample was estimated by amplification of reference gene primers within the assay. Sequence reads were collapsed and filtered to measure the absolute abundance of every unique TCRbeta CDR3 rearrangement. For each sample, productive Simpson clonality was calculated by taking the square root of Simpson's diversity index across productive rearrangements. As stored in TCRdb, this immuneACCESS dataset retains in-frame rearrangements with V and J assigned. A fraction of the clones does not appear; measured against another copy, unresolved V genes explain less than half of the discrepancy, and the remainder lacks a known reason. The DNA was the basis for D and trimming; V, J and clone size are from that table. This sample is represented by roughly 250,000 clones; 88% of them were singletons. Less than 5% of the sample belongs to the ten largest clones.

Samples from volunteer blood donors who had recovered from COVID-19 were contributed by a second Seattle source. Whole blood was collected in K2EDTA tubes by collaborating institutions according to the institutions' own protocols. For TCRbeta analysis, collaborator samples were shipped as frozen whole blood, as isolated PBMCs, or as DNA extracted from either sample type. General conclusions and limits of the study: The quantity of clinical and demographic metadata differed by source and by participant and was supplied without curation.

The receptor's source is a man aged 55 to 70 who had recovered from COVID-19. Sequencing was performed on peripheral blood. This chain joins TRBV19 to TRBJ2-5, and TRBD2 aligns with 7 junction nucleotides. The base sequence is TGTGCCAGTAGTGGAGGACTAGTTGGAGAGACCCAGTACTTC. Its translation reads: CASSGGLVGETQYF. With the portions outside the CDR3 filled from the reference TRBV19 and TRBJ2-5 genes, the complete variable region becomes DGGITQSPKYLFRKEGQNVTLSCEQNLNHDAMYWYRQDPGQGLRLIYYSQIVNDFQKGDIAEGYSVSREKKESFPLTVTSAQKNPTAFYLCASSGGLVGETQYFGPGTRLLVL.